This record covers a single TCR beta chain. Its antigen is not identified. The J segment lost 2 bases and the V segment lost 9 bases, leaving 5 bases of the junction unmatched. The CDR3 is made up of 13 amino acids. In germline, CDR1 is KGHDR, CDR2 SFDVKD. The Oncomine TCR Beta short-read assay was applied to DNA of cultured CD4+ T cells. From CD4+ T cells that had been cultured, genomic DNA was extracted. TCRdb itself ran the PCR reads through MiXCR, one entry per CDR3 protein. The data show 8,400 or so distinct CDR3 sequences, with 60% seen just once and roughly an eighth held by the top ten. The data were obtained in a study of vaccination and CD4 T cells after COVID-19. Turning to the study itself: SARS-CoV-2 PCR on nasal swabs had been positive for the convalescent patients; nine were mild and one was severe.

As to treatment: roughly nine-day PBMC culture with coronavirus spike peptide pools or control peptides (ViraFEST assay). With peptide pools, ViraFEST first expanded antigen-specific T cells and afterwards sequenced their TCRs. Here the sequenced sample was cultured CD4+ T cells from blood, taken after SARS-CoV-2 vaccination. V gene TRBV24-1 combines with J gene TRBJ2-5, with 7 positions matching TRBD2. This TCR was recovered from a human donor with COVID-19. CDR3 in amino acids: CATGERGQETQYF. The CDR3 DNA reads TGTGCCACCGGGGAGCGGGGTCAAGAGACCCAGTACTTC.